This TCR beta chain was sequenced for a study of OX40 agonist ivuxolimab in advanced cancers. As for the study in general: Three individuals attained partial responses, comprising one hepatocellular carcinoma case and two cutaneous melanoma cases.

Generated by immunoSEQ multiplex PCR, the TCRdb table keeps only in-frame clones and is missing some. The table records about 63,000 clones, roughly nine tenths of them present only once. This clone was detected only a few times. The germline CDR1 and CDR2 sequences are MNHNY and SVGAGI (reference sequence). The CDR3 sequence is 14 residues long. V was cut by 7 bases and J by 7 bases, with 16 bases left in between. The J gene is TRBJ2-2, the V gene TRBV6-6; D perhaps matches TRBD2 (6 bases). The sample in question was CD4+ or CD8+ T cells sorted from blood, obtained in a trial of the OX40 agonist ivuxolimab. This clonotype originated in an adult with an advanced solid tumor such as melanoma, head and neck, liver or kidney cancer. The CDR3 nucleotides are TGTGCCAGCACCGCCGGAGGGTGGAACGGGGAGCTGTTTTTT. Translation: CASTAGGWNGELFF.